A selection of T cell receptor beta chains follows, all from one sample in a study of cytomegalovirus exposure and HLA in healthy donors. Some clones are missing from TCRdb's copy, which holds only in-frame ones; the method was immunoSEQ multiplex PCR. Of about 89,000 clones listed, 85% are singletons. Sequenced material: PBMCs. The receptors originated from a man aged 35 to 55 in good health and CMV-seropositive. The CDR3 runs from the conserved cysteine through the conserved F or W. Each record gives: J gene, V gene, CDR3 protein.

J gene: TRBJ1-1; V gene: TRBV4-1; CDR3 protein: CASSNPTFPTEAFF
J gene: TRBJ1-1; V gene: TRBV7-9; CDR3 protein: CSSSDRGGYTEAFF
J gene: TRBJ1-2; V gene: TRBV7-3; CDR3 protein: CASSLGGGDGYTF
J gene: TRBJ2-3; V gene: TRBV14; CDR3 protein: CASSQGLAGVGMQYF
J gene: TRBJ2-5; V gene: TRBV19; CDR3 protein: CASSIQGETQYF
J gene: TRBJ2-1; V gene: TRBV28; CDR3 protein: CATGTSCEQFF
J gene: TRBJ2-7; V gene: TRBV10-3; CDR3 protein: CAVGLAGRTYEQYF
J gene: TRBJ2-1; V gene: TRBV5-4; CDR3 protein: CASSLERLYNEQFF
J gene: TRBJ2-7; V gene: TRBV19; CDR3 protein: CASSGTGEREQYF
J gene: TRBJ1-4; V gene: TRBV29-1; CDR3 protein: CSVAGRTATNEKLFF
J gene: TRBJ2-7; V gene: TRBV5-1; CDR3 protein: CASSWGGTFSSYEQYF
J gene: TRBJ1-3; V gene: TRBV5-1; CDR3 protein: CASSPTGRTNTYSGNTIYF
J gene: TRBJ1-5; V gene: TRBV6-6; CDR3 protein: CASSFLPQGNQPQHF
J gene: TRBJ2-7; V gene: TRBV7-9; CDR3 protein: CSSSPLHYEQYF
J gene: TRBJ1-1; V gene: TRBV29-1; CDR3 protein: CSILTGLNTEAFF
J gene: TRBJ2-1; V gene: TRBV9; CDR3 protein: CASSAGTSGRYNEQFF
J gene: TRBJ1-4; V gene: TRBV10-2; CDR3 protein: CASSESATSYRVFF
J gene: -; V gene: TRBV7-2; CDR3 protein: CASSRGGGPEGYEQYF
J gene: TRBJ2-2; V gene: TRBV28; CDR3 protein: CASSQRGYTGELFF
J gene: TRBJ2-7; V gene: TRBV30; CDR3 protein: CAWTPVSSYEQYF
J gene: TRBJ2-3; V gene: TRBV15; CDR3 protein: CATSSSGRGGDTQYF
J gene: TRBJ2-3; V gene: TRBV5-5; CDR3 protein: CASSLAGRQGSSTDTQYF
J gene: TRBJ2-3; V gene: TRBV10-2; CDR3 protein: CASCNPGSDTQYF
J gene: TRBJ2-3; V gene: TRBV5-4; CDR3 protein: CASSRQGAGPADTQYF
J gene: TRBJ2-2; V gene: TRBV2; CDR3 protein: CASRLRGVRTGELFF
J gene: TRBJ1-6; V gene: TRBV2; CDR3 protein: CASSSERRSSPLHF
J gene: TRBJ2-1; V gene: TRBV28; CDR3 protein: CASSRGGANEQFF
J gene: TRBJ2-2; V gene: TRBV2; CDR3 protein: CASNFDREKYTGELFF
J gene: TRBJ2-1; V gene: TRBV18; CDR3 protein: CASSSYFNEQFF
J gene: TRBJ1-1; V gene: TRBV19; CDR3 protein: CASSVNRVNTEAFF
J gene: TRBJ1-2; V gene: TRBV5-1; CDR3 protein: CASSPRTGGNYGNTF
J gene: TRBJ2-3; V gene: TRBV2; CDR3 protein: CASSAGDRGFSGDTQYF
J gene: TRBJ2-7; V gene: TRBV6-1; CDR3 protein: CASRQQDITYEQYF
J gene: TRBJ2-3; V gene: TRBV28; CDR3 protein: CASTLPHNREEGTDTQYF
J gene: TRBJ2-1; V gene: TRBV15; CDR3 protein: CATHGRTYNEQFF